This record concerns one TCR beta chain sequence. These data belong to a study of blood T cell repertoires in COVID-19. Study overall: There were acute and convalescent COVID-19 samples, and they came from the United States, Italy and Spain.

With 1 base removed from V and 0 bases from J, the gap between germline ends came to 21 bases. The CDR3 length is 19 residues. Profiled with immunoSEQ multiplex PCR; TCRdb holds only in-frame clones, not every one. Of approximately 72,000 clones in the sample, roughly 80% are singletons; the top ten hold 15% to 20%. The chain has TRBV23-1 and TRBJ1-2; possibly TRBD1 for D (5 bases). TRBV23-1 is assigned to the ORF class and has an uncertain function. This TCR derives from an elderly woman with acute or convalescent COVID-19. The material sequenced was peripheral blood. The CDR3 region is CASSQLPRRAVLANYGYTF. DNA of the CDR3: TGCGCCAGCAGTCAATTACCTCGCAGGGCCGTTCTAGCTAACTATGGCTACACCTTC.